This TCR beta chain is drawn from a study of cytomegalovirus exposure and HLA in healthy donors. In the PCR, 60 Vbeta and 13 Jbeta primers were used. Generated by immunoSEQ multiplex PCR, the TCRdb table keeps only in-frame clones and is missing some. The data show about 140,000 clones, around three quarters seen once. Study-level points and caveats: Researchers reportedly found TCR beta sequences accurately predicted most subjects' HLA-A and HLA-B alleles.

This CDR3 comprises 11 residues. Germline V gives CDR1 SEHNR, CDR2 FQNEAQ (reference sequence). With 5 bases removed from V and 4 bases from J, the gap between germline ends came to 6 bases. Notes on this clone: Its antigen is unknown.

The specimen sequenced was PBMCs. The clonotype was recovered from a man aged 25-45 years in good health. The V call is TRBV7-9, the J call TRBJ2-7, with a weak D call TRBD2 (5 bases). CDR3 nucleotides: TGTGCCAGCAGCCCGGGGTACGAGCAGTACTTC. Its protein is CASSPGYEQYF.